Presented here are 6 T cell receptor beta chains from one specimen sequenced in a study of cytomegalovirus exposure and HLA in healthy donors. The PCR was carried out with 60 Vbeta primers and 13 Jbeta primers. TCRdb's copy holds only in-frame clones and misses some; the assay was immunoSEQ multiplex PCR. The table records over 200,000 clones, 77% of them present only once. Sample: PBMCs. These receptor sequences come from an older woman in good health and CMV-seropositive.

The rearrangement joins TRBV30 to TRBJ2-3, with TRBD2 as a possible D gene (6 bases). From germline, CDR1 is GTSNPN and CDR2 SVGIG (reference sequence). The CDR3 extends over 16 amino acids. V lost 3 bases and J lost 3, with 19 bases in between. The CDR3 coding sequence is TGTGCCTGGAGGACGCCGGGACTCACTCCGACAGATACGCAGTATTTT. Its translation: CAWRTPGLTPTDTQYF.

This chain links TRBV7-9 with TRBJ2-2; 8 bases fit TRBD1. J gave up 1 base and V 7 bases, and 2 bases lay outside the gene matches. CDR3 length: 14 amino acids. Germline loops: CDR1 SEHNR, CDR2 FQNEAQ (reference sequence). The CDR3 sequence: CASTGTGNTGELFF. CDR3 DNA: TGTGCCAGCACCGGGACAGGGAACACCGGGGAGCTGTTTTTT.

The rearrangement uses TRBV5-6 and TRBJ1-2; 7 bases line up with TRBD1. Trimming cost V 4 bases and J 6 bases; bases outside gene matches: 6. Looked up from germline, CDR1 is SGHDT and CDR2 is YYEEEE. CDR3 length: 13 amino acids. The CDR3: CASSLDRADGYTF. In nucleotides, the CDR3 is TGTGCCAGCAGCCTCGACAGGGCGGATGGCTACACCTTC.

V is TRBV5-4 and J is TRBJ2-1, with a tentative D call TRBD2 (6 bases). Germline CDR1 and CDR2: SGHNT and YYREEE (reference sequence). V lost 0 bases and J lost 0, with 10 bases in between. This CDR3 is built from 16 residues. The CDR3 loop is CASSLEGGVSYNEQFF. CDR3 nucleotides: TGTGCCAGCAGCTTGGAGGGCGGGGTCTCCTACAATGAGCAGTTCTTC.

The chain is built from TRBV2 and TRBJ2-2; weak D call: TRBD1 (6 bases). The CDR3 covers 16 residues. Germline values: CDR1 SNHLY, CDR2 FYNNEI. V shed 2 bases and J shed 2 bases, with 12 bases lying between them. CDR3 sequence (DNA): TGTGCCAGCAGTGAACTGGGACACGGTAACACCGGGGAGCTGTTTTTT. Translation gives CASSELGHGNTGELFF.

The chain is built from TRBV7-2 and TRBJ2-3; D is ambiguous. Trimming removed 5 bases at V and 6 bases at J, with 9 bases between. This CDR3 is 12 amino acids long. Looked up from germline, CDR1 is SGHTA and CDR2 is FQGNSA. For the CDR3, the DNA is TGTGCCAGCAGCCTAATGGGCGATACGCAGTATTTT. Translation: CASSLMGDTQYF. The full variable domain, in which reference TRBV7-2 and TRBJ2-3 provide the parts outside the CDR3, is GAGVSQSPSNKVTEKGKDVELRCDPISGHTALYWYRQSLGQGLEFLIYFQGNSAPDKSGLPSDRFSAERTGGSVSTLTIQRTQQEDSAVYLCASSLMGDTQYFGPGTRLTVL.